These 32 T cell receptor beta chains were sequenced from one sample in a study of breast tumors, draining lymph nodes, adjacent tissues. Using its own MiXCR run on the multiplex PCR reads, TCRdb lists one record per CDR3 protein. Here the sample spans tens of thousands of distinct CDR3 sequences, roughly 30% being singletons. Samples came from axillary lymph nodes draining the breast cancer. Sequenced material: axillary lymph node tissue. These TCRs come from a female donor with breast cancer. Some clones in this sample may be carry-over from other donors' samples.

V is TRBV6-6 and J is TRBJ2-1; 8 bases are shared with TRBD2. This CDR3 has 16 amino acids. The V segment lost 5 bases and the J segment 3 bases; nucleotides outside the gene matches: 9. Per germline, CDR1 MNHNY and CDR2 SVGAGI (reference sequence). CDR3 sequence (DNA): TGTGCCAGCAGTGAAAGAGGAAGCGGGAGCTACAATGAGCAGTTCTTC. Protein sequence: CASSERGSGSYNEQFF.

This clonotype appeared many times. This chain links TRBV2 with TRBJ2-7, with D unresolved. Germline V gene data show CDR1 as SNHLY and CDR2 as FYNNEI. This CDR3 contains 12 residues. Trimming removed 7 bases at V and 3 bases at J, with 10 bases between. Here the CDR3 DNA reads TGTGCCAGCACTTACAGAGGCTACGAGCAGTACTTC. This gives the protein CASTYRGYEQYF.

This clonotype has ten or more counts. The chain uses TRBV4-3 and TRBJ2-3; D gene uncertain. Germline lookup yields CDR1 LGHNA and CDR2 YSLEER. Between the trimmed V and J ends, which lost 1 base and 4 bases, there was a span of 9 bases. There are 14 residues in the CDR3. The CDR3 sequence is CASSQGLSADTQYF. As DNA, the CDR3 is TGCGCCAGCAGCCAAGGGCTTTCCGCAGATACGCAGTATTTT.

The rearrangement uses TRBV5-1 and TRBJ2-7; the D gene is possibly TRBD2 (6 bases). Trimming took 0 bases from V and 6 from J, leaving 22 bases between them. CDR3 length: 17 amino acids. Germline V gene lookup returns CDR1 SGHRS and CDR2 YFSETQ. CDR3 region: CASSLALLGLLPTEQYF. In DNA, the CDR3 is TGCGCCAGCAGCTTGGCCCTATTGGGACTTCTCCCCACCGAGCAGTACTTC.

The table lists this clonotype with many counts. This sequence joins TRBV5-6 and TRBJ2-1; TRBD2 matches at 9 bases. This CDR3 spans 18 amino acids. Germline-derived CDR1 and CDR2 are SGHDT and YYEEEE. J lost 9 bases, V lost 3 bases, and 19 bases had no gene match. This chain's CDR3 is CASSSRGRRLAVGGEQFF. The CDR3 bases are TGTGCCAGCAGCTCCAGGGGTAGACGACTAGCGGTGGGTGGTGAGCAGTTCTTC.

This clonotype was seen repeatedly, ten times or more. The genes are TRBV6-1 and TRBJ1-5, with D unclear. The germline V and J ends were trimmed by 3 bases and 7 bases, with 4 bases remaining between them. Germline-derived CDR1 and CDR2 are MNHNS and SASEGT. This CDR3 is 11 amino acids long. The CDR3 protein is CASSDTQPQHF. CDR3 DNA sequence: TGTGCCAGCAGTGATACCCAGCCCCAGCATTTT.

Concerning this clonotype itself: A read error may produce the germline difference seen at one junction end. This chain joins TRBV20-1 and TRBJ2-3; 8 nucleotides align to TRBD2. There are 14 residues in the CDR3. Germline lookup yields CDR1 DFQATT and CDR2 SNEGSKA (reference sequence). This chain's CDR3 is CSARDFQAGALKVF. As DNA, the CDR3 is TGCAGTGCTAGAGATTTTCAAGCGGGAGCTCTTAAGGTTTTT.

The sample holds one count of this clonotype. Compared with germline, one end of the junction differs, possibly owing to a read error. The CDR3 is CASSPDGSHQPQHF. The CDR3 region has the DNA TGCGCCAGCAGCCCGGACGGTAGCCATCAGCCCCAGCACTTT. V gene TRBV5-1 combines with J gene TRBJ1-5; no clear D. CDR3 length: 14 amino acids. CDR1 is SGHRS, CDR2 YFSETQ, per germline.

This clonotype showed up many times. The chain links TRBV5-8 to TRBJ2-7; 7 bases agree with TRBD1. Looked up from germline, CDR1 is SGHTS and CDR2 is YDEGEE. This CDR3 contains 15 residues. The J segment lost 4 bases and the V segment lost 0 bases, leaving 7 bases of the junction unmatched. The CDR3 loop reads CASSLVEDRQYEQYF. CDR3 coding DNA: TGTGCCAGCAGCTTGGTGGAGGACAGGCAATACGAGCAGTACTTC.

The J gene is TRBJ1-3, the V gene TRBV4-1, with D possibly TRBD1 on 5 matching bases. The CDR3 is made up of 20 amino acids. Trimming took off 0 bases at V and 2 bases at J, with 23 bases between the two ends. Germline V CDR1 and CDR2: MGHRA, YSYEKL. CDR3 DNA: TGCGCCAGCAGCCAAGATTTTGCCGTTTCCGGGGGTAGGACTGGAAACACCATATATTTT. Protein sequence: CASSQDFAVSGGRTGNTIYF.

This clonotype was picked up many times. The chain employs TRBV6-2 or TRBV6-3 and TRBJ2-3; 9 nucleotides match TRBD2. Germline CDR1 and CDR2: MNHEY and SVGEGT. The V gene end was trimmed by 7 bases and the J gene end by 3 bases; junction bases not matched to a gene: 5. The CDR3 is 14 amino acids. The CDR3 DNA sequence: TGTGCCAGCACCCGGACTAGCGCTACAGATACGCAGTATTTT. It is translated as CASTRTSATDTQYF.

This clonotype showed up many times. The chain uses TRBV7-9 and TRBJ1-2; 9 bases map to TRBD1. This CDR3 has 14 amino acids. CDR1 is SEHNR and CDR2 is FQNEAQ in the germline V gene (reference sequence). Unmatched junction bases numbered 8, after V lost 4 bases and J lost 8 bases. The CDR3 sequence is CASSYQGQGRGYTF. For the CDR3, the DNA is TGTGCCAGCAGCTACCAGGGACAGGGAAGGGGCTACACCTTC. The whole variable domain, filled in from reference TRBV7-9 and TRBJ1-2, reads DTGVSQNPRHKITKRGQNVTFRCDPISEHNRLYWYRQTLGQGPEFLTYFQNEAQLEKSRLLSDRFSAERPKGSFSTLEIQRTEQGDSAMYLCASSYQGQGRGYTFGSGTRLTVV.

The genes are TRBV6-2 or TRBV6-3 and TRBJ2-5; 8 positions match TRBD2. Germline V lookup: CDR1 MNHEY, CDR2 SVGEGT. Trimming took 6 bases from V and 2 from J; bases not matched to a gene: 8. The CDR3 length is 15 residues. CDR3 DNA: TGTGCCAGCAGACCCATTCGGGGGGGTCAAGAGACCCAGTACTTC. It is translated as CASRPIRGGQETQYF.

DNA of the CDR3: TGCGCCAGCAGCGAGGGAGGGGGCGGAGAGCCCCAGCATTTT. Translating gives CASSEGGGGEPQHF. The V and J genes are TRBV10-1 and TRBJ1-5; 7 positions match TRBD1. CDR3 length: 14 amino acids. V trimming: 6 bases; J trimming: 8 bases; junction bases outside the gene matches: 10. Germline assignment: CDR1 WNHNN and CDR2 SYGVQD (reference sequence).

The J gene is TRBJ2-1, the V gene TRBV7-2; TRBD2 aligns across 11 bases. This CDR3 contains 16 residues. CDR1 is SGHTA and CDR2 is FQGNSA in the germline V gene. Trimming at V came to 1 base and at J to 4 bases, leaving 3 bases not matched to a gene. CDR3 nucleotides: TGTGCCAGCAGCTTAGAGGGGACTAGCGGATACAATGAGCAGTTCTTC. This codes for CASSLEGTSGYNEQFF.

This clonotype came up a few times. A read error is possible here, since a much larger clone lies one base away. The V call is TRBV5-1, the J call TRBJ2-5, with D maybe TRBD2 (6 bases). CDR3 length equals 14 residues. Germline lookup yields CDR1 SGHRS and CDR2 YFSETQ. Here the CDR3 reads CASSLASEEDTQYF. The CDR3 DNA reads TGCGCCAGCAGTCTGGCTAGCGAGGAAGACACCCAGTACTTC. Full variable domain (remainder filled in from reference TRBV5-1 and TRBJ2-5): KAGVTQTPRYLIKTRGQQVTLSCSPISGHRSVSWYQQTPGQGLQFLFEYFSETQRNKGNFPGRFSGRQFSNSRSEMNVSTLELGDSALYLCASSLASEEDTQYFGPGTRLLVL.

This clonotype occurred many times. The V gene is TRBV28, the J gene TRBJ2-7; 7 bases agree with TRBD2. Trimming removed 2 bases from V and 7 bases from J; junction bases left unmatched: 17. CDR1 MDHEN and CDR2 SYDVKM come from the germline V gene. The CDR3 totals 17 residues. The CDR3 DNA is TGTGCCAGCAGTTTAAACGCTGTCCGCGGGAGCGCGAAGGAGCAGTACTTC. Residues: CASSLNAVRGSAKEQYF.

This clonotype was detected many times. The chain joins TRBV6-5 to TRBJ2-1, with 9 bases that match TRBD1. V was clipped by 6 bases and J by 7 bases; unmatched bases: 4. The CDR3 spans 13 residues. Germline CDR1 MNHEY, CDR2 SVGAGI. The CDR3, as DNA: TGTGCCAGCAGCGGGACAGGGTGGAATGAGCAGTTCTTC. This codes for CASSGTGWNEQFF.

This clonotype is judged medium-sized. The rearrangement links TRBV20-1 to TRBJ1-2; D gene uncertain. CDR3 length: 12 residues. Per the germline V gene, CDR1 is DFQATT and CDR2 is SNEGSKA (reference sequence). V was cut by 5 bases and J by 7 bases, with 14 bases left in between. The DNA for the CDR3 is TGCAGTGCTCTCCGGGCGAGATTTGGCTACACCTTC. Protein sequence: CSALRARFGYTF.

This clonotype is a singleton in its sample. V is TRBV29-1 and J is TRBJ2-3, with D tentatively TRBD2 (5 bases). The CDR3 is 12 amino acids. The germline gives CDR1 SQVTM, CDR2 ANQGSEA. The ends were cut back, 5 bases at V and 6 bases at J, with 12 bases in the middle. In nucleotides, the CDR3 is TGCAGCGTTCGCATAGCGCGGGATACGCAGTATTTT. Amino acid sequence: CSVRIARDTQYF.

This clonotype was seen only a few times. This rearrangement joins TRBV11-1 to TRBJ1-1; D is undetermined. Germline CDR1 reads SGHAT; CDR2 reads FQDESV (reference sequence). Trimming took off 3 bases at V and 6 bases at J, with 14 bases between the two ends. The CDR3 extends over 14 amino acids. The CDR3 region has the DNA TGTGCCAGCAGCTTTTTCAGAGAGATTTCTGAAGCTTTCTTT. Amino acid sequence: CASSFFREISEAFF.

A single count supports this clonotype. The junction departs from germline at one end; a sequencing error may be responsible. The gene calls are TRBV5-1 and TRBJ2-3, with 9 bases aligning to TRBD2. Per the germline V gene, CDR1 is SGHRS and CDR2 is YFSETQ. CDR3 length equals 14 residues. CDR3 sequence (DNA): TGCGCCTCCAAGGTGCTAGCGGGAACAGATACGCAGTACTTT. It yields the protein CASKVLAGTDTQYF.

The table lists this clonotype with many counts. V is TRBV3-1 and J is TRBJ1-6, with D hard to call. Trimming shortened V by 1 base and J by 2 bases, and 3 bases separated the two germline ends. Germline V gene sequence: CDR1 LGHDT, CDR2 YNNKEL (reference sequence). The CDR3 is 14 residues long. The CDR3 DNA is TGTGCCAGCAGCCAAGTACCCTATAATTCACCCCTCCACTTT. This codes for CASSQVPYNSPLHF.

There are many counts of this clonotype. This chain joins TRBV28 and TRBJ1-6, with D perhaps matching TRBD1 (5 bases). This CDR3 spans 15 amino acids. CDR1 and CDR2 from the germline V gene are MDHEN and SYDVKM. The ends were cut back, 4 bases at V and 9 bases at J, with 16 bases in the middle. For the CDR3, the DNA is TGTGCCAGCAGTTACGGCCCTCGGGGGGGTTCACCCCTCCACTTT. Translated: CASSYGPRGGSPLHF.

The V and J genes are TRBV20-1 and TRBJ2-5; 9 nucleotides match TRBD1. The CDR3 consists of 15 residues. The trim removed 0 bases at V and 5 bases at J, leaving 7 bases unmatched. The V gene's germline CDR1 is DFQATT and CDR2 SNEGSKA (reference sequence). DNA for the CDR3: TGCAGTGCTAGAGATCTACAGGGGGCGCATGAGACCCAGTACTTC. Its protein is CSARDLQGAHETQYF.

This clonotype has ten or more counts. CDR3: CASSLATRGGLVTQYF. In DNA, the CDR3 is TGTGCCAGCAGTTTAGCTACCAGGGGTGGACTAGTGACCCAGTACTTC. The rearrangement uses TRBV12-3 or TRBV12-4 and TRBJ2-5, with D possibly TRBD2 on 7 matching bases. Trimming took 0 bases from V and 7 from J, leaving 18 bases between them. The CDR3 has 16 amino acids.

This clonotype was counted at least ten times. The rearrangement joins TRBV7-8 to TRBJ2-1; the match to TRBD1 covers 7 bases. The V gene end was trimmed by 3 bases and the J gene end by 6 bases; junction bases not matched to a gene: 8. The germline V gene has CDR1 SGHVS and CDR2 FQNEAQ. The CDR3 sequence is 15 residues long. CDR3 sequence reads: CASSLYRGPSNEQFF. The CDR3 DNA sequence: TGTGCCAGCAGCTTGTACAGGGGCCCCTCCAATGAGCAGTTCTTC.

This clonotype was recorded many times. The chain combines TRBV7-7 with TRBJ2-7, with 7 nucleotides matching TRBD1. The length of the CDR3 is 14 residues. With 5 bases clipped from V and 2 bases from J, the junction kept 6 bases outside the gene matches. Germline CDR1 and CDR2: SSHAT and FNYEAQ (reference sequence). This CDR3 is CASSPGQAAYEQYF. Here the CDR3 DNA reads TGTGCCAGCAGCCCCGGACAGGCAGCCTACGAGCAGTACTTC.

Note on this clonotype: A much larger clonotype is one base distant, so this may be a read error. This sequence joins TRBV4-3 and TRBJ2-1; D gene unclear. This CDR3 region has 13 residues. The germline V gene encodes CDR1 LGHNA and CDR2 YSLEER. The CDR3 region has the DNA TGCGCCAGCAGCCAAAATACTGTCCATGAGCAGCTCTTC. Its translation: CASSQNTVHEQLF.

This clonotype was counted many times. The gene calls are TRBV28 and TRBJ2-1; 7 nucleotides agree with TRBD2. CDR1 and CDR2 from the germline V gene are MDHEN and SYDVKM. The ends lost 5 bases at V and 3 bases at J; junction bases unmatched: 4. The CDR3 extends over 14 amino acids. The chain's CDR3 is CASSLRTSYNEQFF. The CDR3 nucleotides read TGTGCCAGCAGTCTGAGGACTAGCTACAATGAGCAGTTCTTC.

This clonotype has a count of ten or more. The rearrangement links TRBV11-3 to TRBJ2-7, with unresolved D. The V gene's germline CDR1 is SGHNT and CDR2 YENEEA. Trimming took 1 base from V and 3 from J, leaving 7 bases between them. This CDR3 has 13 amino acids. CDR3: CASSLAYSYEQYF. The CDR3 nucleotides read TGTGCCAGCAGCTTAGCCTACAGCTACGAGCAGTACTTC.

This clonotype was observed at least ten times. Here the CDR3 DNA reads TGTGCCAGCAGTCACCCGCCCGGGACAGGGTACGATGAGCAGTTCTTC. Residues: CASSHPPGTGYDEQFF. The chain couples TRBV6-5 to TRBJ2-1; TRBD1 agrees at 9 bases. Germline V gene data show CDR1 as MNHEY and CDR2 as SVGAGI. CDR3 length equals 16 residues. V gave up 5 bases and J gave up 8 bases; unmatched junction bases: 13.